The 20 T cell receptor beta chains in this list originate from one sample, sequenced in a study of shared clonotypes between healthy human individuals. Produced via immunoSEQ multiplex PCR; TCRdb's table is partial and in-frame only. This table has about 1 million clones, more than 65% appearing once. Sequenced material: memory CD4+ T cells sorted from blood. Stated subset: CD45RA-negative fraction. The receptors stem from a man aged 18 to 35 in good health.

The gene calls are TRBV2 and TRBJ2-5, with a possible D match to TRBD1 (5 bases). Trimming left V 7 bases short and J 8 bases short, with 14 bases between. CDR3 length equals 12 residues. CDR1 is SNHLY, CDR2 FYNNEI, per germline. The CDR3 loop is CASIQDGDTQYF. CDR3 in DNA: TGTGCCAGCATACAGGATGGTGATACCCAGTACTTC.

The V and J genes are TRBV5-6 and TRBJ2-3, with 7 bases identical to TRBD2. Germline V CDR1 and CDR2: SGHDT, YYEEEE. The CDR3 sequence is 16 residues long. J gave up 0 bases and V 6 bases, and 10 bases lay outside the gene matches. For the CDR3, the DNA is TGTGCCAGCACCGCTAGCGGACGAAAGAGCACAGATACGCAGTATTTT. This translates into CASTASGRKSTDTQYF.

This clone was seen many times. The CDR3 DNA sequence: TGTGCCAGCAGCGGGAACACCGGGGAGCTGTTTTTT. It specifies CASSGNTGELFF. The chain combines TRBV28 with TRBJ2-2; D gene ambiguous. CDR1 is MDHEN, CDR2 SYDVKM, per germline. Trimming shortened V by 6 bases and J by 1 base, and 3 bases separated the two germline ends. This CDR3 has 12 amino acids.

The V gene is TRBV2, the J gene TRBJ2-5, with 8 bases aligning to TRBD1. This CDR3 is built from 13 residues. Looked up from germline, CDR1 is SNHLY and CDR2 is FYNNEI. With 7 bases clipped from V and 3 bases from J, the junction kept 4 bases outside the gene matches. This chain's CDR3 is CASNYRGKETQYF. Here the CDR3 DNA reads TGTGCCAGCAACTACAGGGGGAAAGAGACCCAGTACTTC.

The chain links TRBV5-1 to TRBJ2-5, with TRBD1 matching 9 bases. Germline lookup yields CDR1 SGHRS and CDR2 YFSETQ. V shed 9 bases and J 3 bases; nucleotides not matched to a gene: 3. The CDR3 covers 12 residues. CDR3 DNA: TGCGCCACCGGGACAGGGAAAGAGACCCAGTACTTC. Translation: CATGTGKETQYF.

This clone has only a few counts. The chain couples TRBV18 to TRBJ1-2; 7 bases are shared with TRBD1. Germline CDR1 and CDR2: KGHSH and LQKENI. The CDR3 runs to 16 residues. The V segment lost 5 bases and the J segment 5 bases; nucleotides outside the gene matches: 14. The CDR3 DNA is TGTGCCAGCTCAACCTGGACAGGCCCTCCCCCTTATGGCTACACCTTC. The encoded protein is CASSTWTGPPPYGYTF.

The chain recombines TRBV7-9 with TRBJ1-5; D perhaps matches TRBD1 (5 bases). Trimming pared 1 base from V and 0 bases from J, leaving 10 bases between. CDR1 and CDR2 from the germline V gene are SEHNR and FQNEAQ (reference sequence). CDR3 length: 16 amino acids. The CDR3 DNA sequence: TGTGCCAGCAGCTTAGGACAGTTCTATAGCAATCAGCCCCAGCATTTT. As protein: CASSLGQFYSNQPQHF.

The chain recombines TRBV4-3 with TRBJ2-1; D gene uncertain. CDR1 is LGHNA and CDR2 is YSLEER in the germline V gene. Trimming took 0 bases from V and 14 from J, leaving 14 bases between them. The CDR3 is made up of 13 amino acids. CDR3 sequence: CASSQDIRDLEFF. The CDR3 DNA reads TGCGCCAGCAGCCAAGATATACGAGACTTGGAGTTCTTC.

This clone was seen only once. The genes are TRBV2 and TRBJ1-1; D call uncertain. CDR1 is SNHLY, CDR2 FYNNEI, per germline. V was pared by 3 bases and J by 1 base, with 12 bases between. CDR3 size: 15 residues. The DNA of the CDR3 is TGTGCCAGCAGTGAGGGTTCCCGGGGGAACACTGAAGCTTTCTTT. The encoded protein is CASSEGSRGNTEAFF.

This clone was seen just once. The junction departs from germline at one end; a sequencing error may be responsible. The chain has TRBV28 and TRBJ2-7, with D perhaps given as TRBD1 or TRBD2 (5 bases each). This CDR3 contains 11 residues. Germline CDR1 MDHEN, CDR2 SYDVKM. CDR3 in amino acids: CASSTFGTANF. Written as DNA, the CDR3 is TGTGCCAGCAGTACCTTCGGGACGGCAAACTTC. The full variable domain, completed using reference TRBV28 and TRBJ2-7, is DVKVTQSSRYLVKRTGEKVFLECVQDMDHENMFWYRQDPGLGLRLIYFSYDVKMKEKGDIPEGYSVSREKKERFSLILESASTNQTSMYLCASSTFGTANFGPGTRLTVT.

The genes are TRBV30 and TRBJ2-7; D gene unclear. Germline V gives CDR1 GTSNPN, CDR2 SVGIG (reference sequence). V lost 2 bases, J lost 5 bases, and 7 bases lay in between. CDR3 length equals 11 residues. DNA for the CDR3: TGTGCCTGGAGTCTAGGGAACGAGCAGTACTTC. Protein product: CAWSLGNEQYF.

V is TRBV9 and J is TRBJ2-5; D remains ambiguous. Germline V lookup: CDR1 SGDLS, CDR2 YYNGEE. The CDR3 length is 14 residues. V lost 7 bases and J 3 bases, leaving 16 bases between the germline ends. The CDR3 protein is CASLRLPLEETQYF. CDR3 bases: TGTGCCAGCCTCCGGCTCCCTCTGGAAGAGACCCAGTACTTC.

This clone was counted a single time. The chain uses TRBV2 and TRBJ2-1; 9 positions agree with TRBD1. V shed 7 bases and J 9 bases; nucleotides not matched to a gene: 10. CDR3 length equals 14 residues. The V gene's germline CDR1 is SNHLY and CDR2 FYNNEI. CDR3 protein: CASTKSATGGEQFF. As DNA, the CDR3 is TGTGCCAGCACCAAAAGCGCGACAGGGGGTGAGCAGTTCTTC.

This rearrangement joins TRBV27 to TRBJ2-7, with D uncertain. The CDR3 has 15 amino acids. The ends were cut back, 5 bases at V and 4 bases at J, with 18 bases in the middle. The germline gives CDR1 MNHEY, CDR2 SMNVEV (reference sequence). The CDR3 sequence: CASSRVPINSYEQYF. The DNA of the CDR3 is TGTGCCAGCAGTCGAGTCCCCATAAATTCGTACGAGCAGTACTTC.

Points on this clone: With a far larger clone one base away, a read error is the likely cause. This CDR3 is also generated by other DNA sequences in the sample. This chain links TRBV7-2 with TRBJ2-2; no reliable D call. This CDR3 region has 12 residues. Germline V lookup: CDR1 SGHTA, CDR2 FQGNSA. The germline V and J ends were trimmed by 3 bases and 5 bases, with 4 bases remaining between them. CDR3 coding DNA: TGTGCCAGCAGCTTTGGGACCGGGGAGCTGTTTTTT. It is translated as CASSFGTGELFF.

The V gene is TRBV2, the J gene TRBJ2-3; 11 bases fit TRBD2. This CDR3 region has 18 residues. Trimming removed 6 bases from V and 3 bases from J; junction bases left unmatched: 14. Germline assignment: CDR1 SNHLY and CDR2 FYNNEI. CDR3 loop: CASRAQITSGRGTDTQYF. CDR3 DNA sequence: TGTGCCAGCAGGGCCCAAATTACTAGCGGGAGAGGTACAGATACGCAGTATTTT.

The DNA for the CDR3 is TGTGCCTCTAGCGGGGGGGCCATAGATACGCAGTATTTT. As protein: CASSGGAIDTQYF. This sequence joins TRBV30 and TRBJ2-3, with TRBD2 matching 12 bases. The V and J ends lost 7 bases and 5 bases, in that order; junction bases with no gene match: 4. This CDR3 spans 13 amino acids. From germline, CDR1 is GTSNPN and CDR2 SVGIG (reference sequence).

The V call is TRBV15, the J call TRBJ2-7, with D possibly called TRBD1 or TRBD2 (5 bases each). The germline V and J ends were trimmed by 5 bases and 0 bases, with 14 bases remaining between them. The CDR3 covers 15 residues. CDR1 and CDR2 from the germline V gene are LNHNV and YYDKDF (reference sequence). The CDR3 reads CATSGGRTLSYEQYF. The CDR3 DNA is TGTGCCACCAGCGGGGGTAGGACACTCTCCTACGAGCAGTACTTC.

V usage is TRBV9 and J usage is TRBJ1-1, with D possibly TRBD1 on 5 matching bases. Trimming removed 0 bases from V and 1 base from J, with 10 bases in between. Germline-derived CDR1 and CDR2 are SGDLS and YYNGEE. This CDR3 region has 15 residues. The CDR3 DNA is TGTGCCAGCAGCGTAGTTGGGGCAGGGAACACTGAAGCTTTCTTT. This translates into CASSVVGAGNTEAFF. The entire variable domain, with the rest obtained from reference TRBV9 and TRBJ1-1, is as follows: DSGVTQTPKHLITATGQRVTLRCSPRSGDLSVYWYQQSLDQGLQFLIQYYNGEERAKGNILERFSAQQFPDLHSELNLSSLELGDSALYFCASSVVGAGNTEAFFGQGTRLTVV.

This clone was recorded at least ten times. The sample contains more than one DNA sequence encoding this CDR3. The gene calls are TRBV5-1 and TRBJ2-2; D is perhaps TRBD1 (5 bases). V was cut by 1 base and J by 1 base, with 5 bases left in between. This CDR3 is 14 amino acids long. CDR1 and CDR2 from the germline V gene are SGHRS and YFSETQ. The CDR3 nucleotides read TGCGCCAGCAGCTTGACAGGGAACACCGGGGAGCTGTTTTTT. Its protein is CASSLTGNTGELFF. Full variable domain (missing parts from reference TRBV5-1 and TRBJ2-2): KAGVTQTPRYLIKTRGQQVTLSCSPISGHRSVSWYQQTPGQGLQFLFEYFSETQRNKGNFPGRFSGRQFSNSRSEMNVSTLELGDSALYLCASSLTGNTGELFFGEGSRLTVL.